This is a list of T cell receptor beta chains from one sample in a study of T cells after yellow fever vaccination. Via MiXCR, TCRdb re-called the 5' RACE reads, giving one row per CDR3 protein. The repertoire holds about 240,000 distinct CDR3 sequences, 6.5% to 8.5% seen once, with approximately 0.87% in the top ten. This sample comprised CD4+ T cells sorted from PBMCs, obtained 15 days after the yellow fever booster vaccination. These receptors were taken from a man younger than 45 who received the YFV17D yellow fever vaccine. CDR3s include the opening cysteine and the closing phenylalanine or tryptophan. D genes are given only for firm matches. Only some rows state a clone size, as once, few, many or a class for expanded clones.

j_gene: TRBJ2-7; d_gene: NA; v_gene: TRBV5-5; abundance: many; CDR3aa: CASSLPGGSYEQYF; CDR3nt: TGTGCCAGCAGCTTGCCGGGCGGCTCCTACGAGCAGTACTTC
j_gene: TRBJ2-3; d_gene: NA; v_gene: TRBV4-3; abundance: few; CDR3aa: CASSRTTGHNGDTQYF; CDR3nt: TGCGCCAGCAGCCGAACCACAGGACACAACGGGGATACGCAGTATTTT
j_gene: TRBJ2-1; d_gene: NA; v_gene: TRBV19; abundance: many; CDR3aa: CASNPGPFVDEQFF; CDR3nt: TGTGCCAGTAACCCAGGGCCTTTTGTCGATGAGCAGTTCTTC
j_gene: TRBJ2-6; d_gene: TRBD2; v_gene: TRBV5-1; abundance: few; CDR3aa: CASSRNWASGKVSGANVLTF; CDR3nt: TGCGCCAGCAGCCGGAACTGGGCTAGCGGGAAAGTTTCTGGGGCCAACGTCCTGACTTTC
j_gene: TRBJ1-5; d_gene: NA; v_gene: TRBV16; abundance: few; CDR3aa: CASSRGGMGPNQPQHF; CDR3nt: TGTGCCAGCAGCCGAGGAGGGATGGGGCCTAATCAGCCCCAGCATTTT
j_gene: TRBJ2-7; d_gene: NA; v_gene: TRBV3-1; abundance: many; CDR3aa: CASSQGRYEQYF; CDR3nt: TGTGCCAGCAGCCAAGGACGATACGAGCAGTACTTC
j_gene: TRBJ2-5; d_gene: NA; v_gene: TRBV5-6; abundance: NA; CDR3aa: CASSLLGSGGETQYF; CDR3nt: TGTGCCAGCAGCTTGTTGGGATCTGGGGGAGAGACCCAGTACTTC
j_gene: TRBJ1-2; d_gene: NA; v_gene: TRBV20-1; abundance: few; CDR3aa: CSASTGRYGYTF; CDR3nt: TGCAGTGCCTCGACAGGCCGCTATGGCTACACCTTC
j_gene: TRBJ2-7; d_gene: NA; v_gene: TRBV29-1; abundance: many; CDR3aa: CSVANPGVTIRDEQYF; CDR3nt: TGCAGCGTTGCAAATCCGGGAGTAACAATCAGAGACGAGCAGTACTTC
j_gene: TRBJ1-5; d_gene: TRBD1; v_gene: TRBV19; abundance: few; CDR3aa: CASSPQDRGGQPQHF; CDR3nt: TGTGCCAGTAGTCCCCAGGACAGGGGCGGTCAGCCCCAGCATTTT
j_gene: TRBJ2-3; d_gene: TRBD2; v_gene: TRBV7-2; abundance: NA; CDR3aa: CASSLISTSGRRRTDTQYF; CDR3nt: TGTGCCAGCAGCTTAATATCGACTAGCGGGAGGCGTAGGACAGATACGCAGTATTTT
j_gene: TRBJ2-2; d_gene: NA; v_gene: TRBV7-1; abundance: few; CDR3aa: CATGGAQRWCQAAANTGELFF; CDR3nt: TGTGCCACCGGTGGTGCCCAACGGTGGTGTCAGGCGGCGGCGAACACCGGGGAGCTGTTTTTT
j_gene: TRBJ2-7; d_gene: NA; v_gene: TRBV18; abundance: few; CDR3aa: CASSRKISYEQYF; CDR3nt: TGTGCCAGCTCTCGGAAGATCTCCTACGAGCAGTACTTC
j_gene: TRBJ2-5; d_gene: NA; v_gene: TRBV6-2/TRBV6-3; abundance: many; CDR3aa: CASTDPGRETQYF; CDR3nt: TGTGCCAGCACCGACCCAGGGCGGGAGACCCAGTACTTC
j_gene: TRBJ2-7; d_gene: NA; v_gene: TRBV4-3; abundance: few; CDR3aa: CASSQEASGNEQYF; CDR3nt: TGCGCCAGCAGCCAAGAAGCTTCAGGAAACGAGCAGTACTTC
j_gene: TRBJ2-2; d_gene: NA; v_gene: TRBV29-1; abundance: few; CDR3aa: CSALWTVSGELFF; CDR3nt: TGCAGCGCTCTATGGACAGTTTCCGGGGAGCTGTTTTTT
j_gene: TRBJ1-6; d_gene: TRBD1; v_gene: TRBV3-1; abundance: NA; CDR3aa: CATSRETGTSPLHF; CDR3nt: TGTGCCACCTCACGTGAGACAGGGACTTCACCCCTCCACTTT
j_gene: TRBJ2-2; d_gene: TRBD1; v_gene: TRBV20-1; abundance: many; CDR3aa: CSAPRGADRVSGELFF; CDR3nt: TGCAGTGCCCCTCGGGGTGCGGACAGGGTATCCGGGGAGCTGTTTTTT
j_gene: TRBJ1-2; d_gene: NA; v_gene: TRBV23-1; abundance: many; CDR3aa: CASSQPAPGAGYGYTF; CDR3nt: TGCGCCAGCAGTCAACCGGCGCCGGGGGCCGGTTATGGCTACACCTTC
j_gene: TRBJ1-6; d_gene: NA; v_gene: TRBV12-3/TRBV12-4; abundance: NA; CDR3aa: CASSRTANSPLHF; CDR3nt: TGTGCCAGCAGTCGGACAGCTAATTCACCCCTCCACTTT
j_gene: TRBJ2-4; d_gene: NA; v_gene: TRBV7-2; abundance: NA; CDR3aa: CASSFGRAGRAKNIQYF; CDR3nt: TGTGCCAGCAGCTTCGGGCGCGCGGGTAGGGCCAAAAACATTCAGTACTTC
j_gene: TRBJ1-2; d_gene: NA; v_gene: TRBV7-2; abundance: few; CDR3aa: CASSLNLGAGYTF; CDR3nt: TGTGCCAGCAGCTTAAACCTTGGTGCTGGCTACACCTTC
j_gene: TRBJ2-1; d_gene: TRBD2; v_gene: TRBV20-1; abundance: few; CDR3aa: CSARTSGTNEQFF; CDR3nt: TGCAGTGCGCGGACTAGCGGGACCAATGAGCAGTTCTTC
j_gene: TRBJ2-1; d_gene: NA; v_gene: TRBV5-1; abundance: NA; CDR3aa: CASSLVGTSYNEQFF; CDR3nt: TGCGCCAGCAGCTTGGTGGGGACCTCCTACAATGAGCAGTTCTTC
j_gene: TRBJ2-1; d_gene: TRBD2; v_gene: TRBV6-2/TRBV6-3; abundance: many; CDR3aa: CASNHGVPGGEQFF; CDR3nt: TGTGCCAGCAACCACGGGGTCCCGGGGGGTGAGCAGTTCTTC
j_gene: TRBJ2-4; d_gene: NA; v_gene: TRBV19; abundance: NA; CDR3aa: CAPENIQYF; CDR3nt: TGTGCCCCAGAAAACATTCAGTACTTC
j_gene: TRBJ2-5; d_gene: NA; v_gene: TRBV7-9; abundance: many; CDR3aa: CASSLLAGETQYF; CDR3nt: TGTGCCAGCAGCCTACTGGCAGGGGAGACCCAGTACTTC
j_gene: TRBJ2-3; d_gene: TRBD1; v_gene: TRBV20-1; abundance: NA; CDR3aa: CSVQGFADTQYF; CDR3nt: TGCAGTGTACAGGGGTTCGCAGATACGCAGTATTTT
j_gene: TRBJ2-6; d_gene: NA; v_gene: TRBV12-3/TRBV12-4; abundance: many; CDR3aa: CASSLSDSGANVLTF; CDR3nt: TGTGCCAGCAGCCTATCAGACTCTGGGGCCAACGTCCTGACTTTC
j_gene: TRBJ2-3; d_gene: NA; v_gene: TRBV20-1; abundance: many; CDR3aa: CSARDGADASTDTQYF; CDR3nt: TGCAGTGCTAGAGACGGGGCGGATGCTAGCACAGATACGCAGTATTTT
j_gene: TRBJ2-1; d_gene: NA; v_gene: TRBV28; abundance: many; CDR3aa: CASSLGGFNEQFF; CDR3nt: TGTGCCAGCAGTTTAGGAGGGTTTAATGAGCAGTTCTTC
j_gene: TRBJ2-5; d_gene: NA; v_gene: TRBV29-1; abundance: many; CDR3aa: CSSAKHDGETQYF; CDR3nt: TGCAGCTCCGCCAAACACGATGGGGAGACCCAGTACTTC
j_gene: TRBJ2-1; d_gene: TRBD2; v_gene: TRBV11-2; abundance: many; CDR3aa: CASSKGTSGSNEQFF; CDR3nt: TGTGCCAGCAGCAAGGGGACTAGCGGGAGCAATGAGCAGTTCTTC
j_gene: TRBJ2-2; d_gene: NA; v_gene: TRBV30; abundance: few; CDR3aa: CAWSVATNTGELFF; CDR3nt: TGTGCCTGGAGTGTGGCCACGAACACCGGGGAGCTGTTTTTT
j_gene: TRBJ2-2; d_gene: NA; v_gene: TRBV7-9; abundance: few; CDR3aa: CASSLVVAGELFF; CDR3nt: TGTGCCAGCAGCTTAGTCGTAGCCGGGGAGCTGTTTTTT
j_gene: TRBJ1-4; d_gene: NA; v_gene: TRBV9; abundance: NA; CDR3aa: CASSGNRDEKLFF; CDR3nt: TGTGCCAGCAGCGGAAATAGGGATGAAAAACTGTTTTTT
j_gene: TRBJ2-1; d_gene: NA; v_gene: TRBV4-2; abundance: many; CDR3aa: CASSQAIHGGNNEQFF; CDR3nt: TGTGCCAGCAGCCAAGCCATCCACGGTGGAAACAATGAGCAGTTCTTC
j_gene: TRBJ1-2; d_gene: NA; v_gene: TRBV6-5; abundance: NA; CDR3aa: CASSYRAGANMQYTF; CDR3nt: TGTGCCAGCAGTTATCGGGCAGGAGCTAATATGCAGTACACCTTC
j_gene: TRBJ1-1; d_gene: TRBD1; v_gene: TRBV5-5; abundance: NA; CDR3aa: CASSLMTGGLTEAFF; CDR3nt: TGTGCCAGCAGCTTGATGACAGGGGGATTGACTGAAGCTTTCTTT
j_gene: TRBJ2-5; d_gene: NA; v_gene: TRBV6-2/TRBV6-3; abundance: many; CDR3aa: CASSRTYQETQYF; CDR3nt: TGTGCCAGCAGCCGGACTTACCAAGAGACCCAGTACTTC
j_gene: TRBJ1-5; d_gene: TRBD1; v_gene: TRBV20-1; abundance: many; CDR3aa: CSADPGGVEPQHF; CDR3nt: TGCAGTGCGGATCCAGGGGGCGTTGAGCCCCAGCATTTT
j_gene: TRBJ1-1; d_gene: NA; v_gene: TRBV12-3/TRBV12-4; abundance: few; CDR3aa: CASRPGANTEAFF; CDR3nt: TGTGCCAGCAGGCCAGGGGCGAACACTGAAGCTTTCTTT
j_gene: TRBJ2-7; d_gene: TRBD2; v_gene: TRBV2; abundance: many; CDR3aa: CASLTSGTYEQYF; CDR3nt: TGTGCCAGTTTAACTAGCGGTACCTACGAGCAGTACTTC
j_gene: TRBJ2-7; d_gene: TRBD1; v_gene: TRBV7-2; abundance: NA; CDR3aa: CASSPGTGLYEQYF; CDR3nt: TGTGCCAGCAGCCCCGGGACAGGGCTCTACGAGCAGTACTTC
j_gene: TRBJ1-1; d_gene: NA; v_gene: TRBV24-1; abundance: few; CDR3aa: CATSDYSGGVNEAFF; CDR3nt: TGTGCCACCAGTGATTATTCAGGTGGGGTGAATGAAGCTTTCTTT
j_gene: TRBJ2-1; d_gene: TRBD2; v_gene: TRBV12-3/TRBV12-4; abundance: NA; CDR3aa: CASSPGGEQFF; CDR3nt: TGTGCCAGCAGCCCCGGGGGGGAGCAGTTCTTC
j_gene: TRBJ2-5; d_gene: TRBD2; v_gene: TRBV12-3/TRBV12-4; abundance: few; CDR3aa: CASVGGLAGETQYF; CDR3nt: TGTGCCAGCGTTGGGGGACTAGCTGGGGAGACCCAGTACTTC
j_gene: TRBJ2-5; d_gene: NA; v_gene: TRBV19; abundance: NA; CDR3aa: CASSEEGRSWETQYF; CDR3nt: TGTGCCAGTAGTGAAGAGGGGAGAAGTTGGGAGACCCAGTACTTC
j_gene: TRBJ1-6; d_gene: TRBD1; v_gene: TRBV28; abundance: few; CDR3aa: CASSFVSRGLGSPLHF; CDR3nt: TGTGCCAGCAGTTTTGTGTCGAGGGGGCTTGGTTCACCCCTCCACTTT
j_gene: TRBJ2-7; d_gene: TRBD2; v_gene: TRBV2; abundance: few; CDR3aa: CASSGTSGMFYEQYF; CDR3nt: TGTGCCAGCAGTGGAACTAGCGGGATGTTCTACGAGCAGTACTTC
j_gene: TRBJ2-6; d_gene: NA; v_gene: TRBV19; abundance: NA; CDR3aa: CASSIASGANVLTF; CDR3nt: TGTGCCAGTAGTATAGCCTCTGGGGCCAACGTCCTGACTTTC